The 2 T cell receptor beta chains presented below share a single source sample, sequenced in a study of blood T cell repertoires in COVID-19. Sequenced by immunoSEQ multiplex PCR; TCRdb stores in-frame clones only, minus some. The sample lists 250,000 to 300,000 clones; more than 85% were seen once. The specimen was peripheral blood. The receptor source for this set is a woman aged 25 to 39 with COVID-19, enrolled during active disease.

This rearrangement joins TRBV15 to TRBJ2-7, with 10 nucleotides matching TRBD1. Germline assignment: CDR1 LNHNV and CDR2 YYDKDF (reference sequence). This CDR3 region has 16 residues. The ends lost 2 bases at V and 5 bases at J; junction bases unmatched: 9. In DNA, the CDR3 is TGTGCCACCAGCAGAAGTCCCGGGACAGGGGCCCACGAGCAGTACTTC. Its translation is CATSRSPGTGAHEQYF. Supplemented by reference TRBV15 and TRBJ2-7, the full variable domain reads DAMVIQNPRYQVTQFGKPVTLSCSQTLNHNVMYWYQQKSSQAPKLLFHYYDKDFNNEADTPDNFQSRRPNTSFCFLDIRSPGLGDTAMYLCATSRSPGTGAHEQYFGPGTRLTVT.

The chain combines TRBV27 with TRBJ1-2, with no clear D. Per germline, CDR1 MNHEY and CDR2 SMNVEV (reference sequence). The CDR3 sequence is 15 residues long. Trimming removed 6 bases from V and 2 bases from J, with 16 bases in between. CDR3 protein: CASRGYREMNYGYTF. The CDR3 DNA follows: TGTGCCAGCAGAGGATACAGAGAAATGAACTATGGCTACACCTTC.